Following are 9 T cell receptor beta chains from one sample sequenced in a study of T-cell reconstitution after alpha-beta-depleted transplantation in children. Researchers prepared the TCRbeta library using unique molecular identifiers, the study reports. One entry per CDR3 protein, called by TCRdb with MiXCR from the PCR reads. The sample yields some 310,000 distinct CDR3 sequences, about a quarter seen once. The sequences come from PBMCs, mostly from graft donor cells, collected 180 days after TCRalphabeta/CD19-depleted stem cell transplant. These TCRs come from a male patient younger than 18 who had a stem cell transplant for acute lymphoblastic leukemia, so the T cells may come from the graft donor.

The chain combines TRBV2 with TRBJ2-5; tentative D call: TRBD2 (6 bases). Trimming left V 6 bases short and J 5 bases short, with 22 bases between. CDR3 length: 16 amino acids. Germline V gene sequence: CDR1 SNHLY, CDR2 FYNNEI. Here the CDR3 DNA reads TGTGCCAGCAGCGATCCCCTTTGGAGGGAGGTCGAGACCCAGTACTTC. Amino acids: CASSDPLWREVETQYF.

V is TRBV5-1 and J is TRBJ2-3; D unclear. Trimming took off 0 bases at V and 1 base at J, with 12 bases between the two ends. CDR1 and CDR2 (germline): SGHRS, YFSETQ. The CDR3 is 16 amino acids. Here the CDR3 DNA reads TGCGCCAGCAGCTTGGGGATTCCACGACGCACAGATACGCAGTATTTT. It translates to CASSLGIPRRTDTQYF.

This clonotype was counted at least ten times. The chain couples TRBV29-1 to TRBJ2-7, with 8 positions matching TRBD2. J was trimmed by 4 bases and V by 5 bases; bases with no gene match: 4. CDR3 length: 12 amino acids. CDR1 is SQVTM and CDR2 is ANQGSEA in the germline V gene. Here the CDR3 DNA reads TGCAGCGTTCGGGAGGGCCGGTACGAGCAGTACTTC. Translation gives CSVREGRYEQYF.

This clonotype was seen ten or more times. The rearrangement uses TRBV12-3 or TRBV12-4 and TRBJ2-7; D not resolved. V dropped 2 bases and J dropped 4 bases, with 9 bases sitting between them. The CDR3 is 13 residues long. The CDR3 region is CASSLYAIYEQYF. The CDR3 nucleotides read TGTGCCAGCAGTTTATATGCAATTTACGAGCAGTACTTC.

The rearrangement joins TRBV29-1 to TRBJ2-3; a weak D match, TRBD1 (6 bases). V lost 1 base to trimming and J lost 5 bases, with 16 bases between them. The CDR3 sequence is 15 residues long. From germline, CDR1 is SQVTM and CDR2 ANQGSEA. Written as DNA, the CDR3 is TGCAGCGTTGAAGGGGGCCAGCGAGGGGGAGATACGCAGTATTTT. This sequence encodes CSVEGGQRGGDTQYF.

This clonotype was found a few times. J is TRBJ2-7 and V is TRBV11-1; a weak D match, TRBD2 (6 bases). Germline-derived CDR1 and CDR2 are SGHAT and FQDESV (reference sequence). This CDR3 has 20 amino acids. V gave up 5 bases and J gave up 3 bases, with 32 bases separating them. The CDR3 here is CASSPPIRRRVRTGIYEQYF. CDR3 DNA: TGTGCCAGCAGCCCACCAATCCGGCGGAGGGTCCGGACCGGGATCTACGAGCAGTACTTC. The full variable domain, rest sourced from reference TRBV11-1 and TRBJ2-7, is EAEVAQSPRYKITEKSQAVAFWCDPISGHATLYWYRQILGQGPELLVQFQDESVVDDSQLPKDRFSAERLKGVDSTLKIQPAELGDSAMYLCASSPPIRRRVRTGIYEQYFGPGTRLTVT.

In its sample, this clonotype was seen a few times. The chain joins TRBV29-1 to TRBJ2-7; TRBD1 is a possible D gene (6 bases). V shed 4 bases and J shed 3 bases, with 16 bases lying between them. The length of the CDR3 is 14 residues. Germline lookup yields CDR1 SQVTM and CDR2 ANQGSEA. The CDR3 loop reads CSVGGPAGLYEQYF. The CDR3 region has the DNA TGCAGCGTTGGGGGGCCAGCCGGGCTCTACGAGCAGTACTTC.

The chain links TRBV10-2 to TRBJ2-5; tentatively, D is TRBD2 (5 bases). The germline V gene encodes CDR1 WSHSY and CDR2 SAAADI. This CDR3 region has 14 residues. Trimming took 2 bases from V and 2 from J, leaving 9 bases between them. The CDR3 bases are TGCGCCAGCAGTGAGGGCAGACTACAAGAGACCCAGTACTTC. This codes for CASSEGRLQETQYF.

This chain links TRBV28 with TRBJ2-7, with 10 positions matching TRBD1. CDR3 length: 16 residues. V shed 7 bases, J shed 4 bases, and the junction held 13 bases outside the gene matches. Germline V gives CDR1 MDHEN, CDR2 SYDVKM. The CDR3 sequence is CASTSSGTGVRYEQYF. CDR3 nucleotide sequence: TGTGCCAGCACCAGTTCCGGGACAGGGGTTAGGTACGAGCAGTACTTC.